This is a list of T cell receptor beta chains from one sample in a study of T cell responses to AZD1222 COVID-19 vaccine. Repertoires were generated with immunoSEQ multiplex PCR, while TCRdb's copy carries only in-frame clones and drops some. The table has approximately 180,000 clones, less than 95% seen once. The specimen was peripheral blood, collected on day 0 of AZD1222 vaccination. The receptors were sampled from an adult in good health. Both conserved end residues are part of each CDR3. Expanded clones are given a class, and other clones once, few, many or no size at all.

clone_size	v_call	cdr3_aa
-	TRBV2	CASSESGQGPLYGYTF
-	TRBV6-5	CASSFTGTQGEKLFF
few	TRBV14	CASSQGARNTEAFF
-	TRBV4-1	CASSQDWGRPWDEQYF
-	TRBV2	CASTPSGTGGAGSYGYTF
-	TRBV11-2	CASSLNRASTGELFF
-	TRBV15	CATSSPQGRFGNEQYF
-	TRBV7-8	CASSMDVFEGRARTEAFF
once	TRBV7-9	CASPRPNTGELFF
-	TRBV12-1	CASSRFRENTEAFF
-	TRBV3-1/TRBV3-2	CASSQALRGIGYEQYF
few	TRBV6-5	CASSPLQMNTEAFF
few	TRBV27	CASSLNRGSDEQYF
once	TRBV13	CASSPRGQPNYGYTF
-	TRBV7-3	CASGFQSNEQFF
-	TRBV2	CASTISGYNQPQHF
-	TRBV5-1	CASSLFQDSYEQYF
-	TRBV10-2	CASSGGRINSGANVLTF